This entry describes one T cell receptor beta chain. Its specificity is not known. Treatment of the sample: around 19 received Ad26.COV2.S at low or high dose, single or two shots; 5 received placebo; per-sample allocation not given. Specimen acquisition occurred on day 63 following the initial vaccine or placebo injection. The sample originates from a study of Ad26.COV2.S vaccination and SARS-CoV-2 variants. The wider study: The Ad26.COV2.S arm of the COV1001 trial was where the donor was placed. Each vaccinee took Ad26.COV2.S intramuscularly, once or twice 56 days apart. Broader study findings: Researchers cautioned that TCR breadth and depth analyses may have underestimated total T cell responses. Vaccinated and placebo-treated recipients had similar non-spike TCR breadth.

Clones were read by immunoSEQ multiplex PCR, and TCRdb kept only the in-frame ones, dropping some. Among some 300,000 clones listed, 70% to 90% were seen once. The sequenced sample was peripheral blood, obtained in a trial of Ad26.COV2.S vaccine versus placebo. This clonotype was obtained from a person aged 18-60 years who received the Ad26.COV2.S COVID-19 vaccine or a placebo.

The CDR3 is CASRLSDTGELFF. The CDR3 nucleotides read TGCGCCAGCAGACTTTCTGACACCGGGGAGCTGTTTTTT. The chain combines TRBV4-1 with TRBJ2-2, with no clear D. Trimming stripped 6 bases from V and 3 bases from J, with 8 bases between. The CDR3 sequence is 13 residues long. From germline, CDR1 is MGHRA and CDR2 YSYEKL.